The clone carrying this T cell receptor beta chain has only one observation. This specimen comes from a study of CD8 T cells in Susac syndrome. With random hexamers, reverse transcription was performed on about 0.5 to 1 ug of RNA. TCRdb re-derived calls from the immunoSEQ multiplex PCR reads in MiXCR, one entry per CDR3 protein. This sample has around 100,000 distinct CDR3 sequences, with roughly 96% found just once. The CDR3 covers 16 residues. CDR1 and CDR2 (germline): MGHRA, YSYEKL. Trimming left V 1 base short and J 2 bases short, with 14 bases between. The TCR sequence derives from a human donor with Susac syndrome. The chain joins TRBV4-1 to TRBJ2-5, with no clear D. Source material: CD8+ T cells from PBMCs. CDR3 loop: CASSQVQGPPQETQYF. CDR3 in DNA: TGCGCCAGCAGCCAAGTGCAAGGCCCCCCACAAGAGACCCAGTACTTC.